A single sample is the source of the 3 T cell receptor beta chains below, sequenced in a study of shared clonotypes between healthy human individuals. Only CD45RO-negative cells positively selected for CCR7 counted as naive CD8 cells, so terminally differentiated effector memory CD45RA+ cells were excluded. Only in-frame clones appear in the TCRdb table, and some are missing; sequencing was by immunoSEQ multiplex PCR. In the table there are around 600,000 clones, approximately 95% of which are singletons. Sequencing was performed on naive CD8+ T cells sorted from blood. Every receptor here comes from a woman in her 30s in good health.

This chain joins TRBV6-5 and TRBJ2-3, with D possibly called TRBD1 or TRBD2 (5 bases each). With 0 bases removed from V and 0 bases from J, the gap between germline ends came to 10 bases. CDR1 and CDR2 from the germline V gene are MNHEY and SVGAGI. The CDR3 runs to 16 residues. The CDR3 sequence is CASSYSVGESTDTQYF. The CDR3 bases are TGTGCCAGCAGTTACTCGGTAGGGGAGAGCACAGATACGCAGTATTTT.

CDR3 nucleotides: TGCAGCGTTGAAAGGGGAGGGACTGAAGCTTTCTTT. Protein product: CSVERGGTEAFF. The V call is TRBV29-1, the J call TRBJ1-1; possible D gene TRBD1, 5 bases. Germline V gene lookup returns CDR1 SQVTM and CDR2 ANQGSEA. The CDR3 is 12 residues long. V was shortened by 2 bases and J by 5 bases, with 9 bases between the two germline ends. Combining the CDR3 with reference TRBV29-1 and TRBJ1-1 gives the whole variable domain SAVISQKPSRDICQRGTSLTIQCQVDSQVTMMFWYRQQPGQSLTLIATANQGSEATYESGFVIDKFPISRPNLTFSTLTVSNMSPEDSSIYLCSVERGGTEAFFGQGTRLTVV.

The V and J genes are TRBV7-9 and TRBJ2-2; 10 nucleotides line up with TRBD2. V shed 0 bases and J 5 bases; nucleotides not matched to a gene: 6. Germline lookup yields CDR1 SEHNR and CDR2 FQNEAQ (reference sequence). This CDR3 spans 17 amino acids. The CDR3 nucleotides are TGTGCCAGCAGCTTAGCGACGCCTAGCGGGAGAACCGGGGAGCTGTTTTTT. Protein product: CASSLATPSGRTGELFF.